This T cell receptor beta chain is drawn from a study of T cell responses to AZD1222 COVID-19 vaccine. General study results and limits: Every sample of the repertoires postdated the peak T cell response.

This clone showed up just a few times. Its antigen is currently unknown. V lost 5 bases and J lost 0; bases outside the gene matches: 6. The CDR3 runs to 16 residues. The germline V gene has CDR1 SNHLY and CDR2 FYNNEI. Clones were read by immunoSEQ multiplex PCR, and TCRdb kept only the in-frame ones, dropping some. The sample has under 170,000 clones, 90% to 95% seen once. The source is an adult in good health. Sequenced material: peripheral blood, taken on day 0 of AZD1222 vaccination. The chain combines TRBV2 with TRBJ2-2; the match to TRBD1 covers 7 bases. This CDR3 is CASSRDSLSNTGELFF. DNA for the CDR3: TGTGCCAGCAGTCGGGACAGCCTTTCGAACACCGGGGAGCTGTTTTTT.